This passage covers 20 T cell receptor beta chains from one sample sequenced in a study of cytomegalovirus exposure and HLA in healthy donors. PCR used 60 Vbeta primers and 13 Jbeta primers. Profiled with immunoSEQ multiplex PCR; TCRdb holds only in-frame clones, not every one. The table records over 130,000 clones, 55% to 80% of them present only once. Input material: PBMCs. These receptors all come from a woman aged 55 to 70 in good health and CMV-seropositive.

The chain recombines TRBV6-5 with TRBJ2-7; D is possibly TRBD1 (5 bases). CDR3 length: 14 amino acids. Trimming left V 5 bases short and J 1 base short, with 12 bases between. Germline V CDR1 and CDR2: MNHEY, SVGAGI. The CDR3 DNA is TGTGCCAGCAGTCTACGACAGTTATCCTACGAGCAGTACTTC. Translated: CASSLRQLSYEQYF.

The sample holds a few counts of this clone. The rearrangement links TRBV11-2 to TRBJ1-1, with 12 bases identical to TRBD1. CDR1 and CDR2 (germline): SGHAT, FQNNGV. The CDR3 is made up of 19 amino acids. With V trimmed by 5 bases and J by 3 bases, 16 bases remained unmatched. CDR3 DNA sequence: TGTGCCAGCAGCCCTAGAGTGGGACAGGGGGCGCGAGTGGACACTGAAGCTTTCTTT. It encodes CASSPRVGQGARVDTEAFF.

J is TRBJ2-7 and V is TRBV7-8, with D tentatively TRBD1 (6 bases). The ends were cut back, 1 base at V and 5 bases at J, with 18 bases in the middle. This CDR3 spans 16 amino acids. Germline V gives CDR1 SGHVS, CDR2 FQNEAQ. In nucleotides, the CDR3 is TGTGCCAGCAGCTTAGGTCCCGCGCCAGAGGGGGACGAGCAGTACTTC. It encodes CASSLGPAPEGDEQYF.

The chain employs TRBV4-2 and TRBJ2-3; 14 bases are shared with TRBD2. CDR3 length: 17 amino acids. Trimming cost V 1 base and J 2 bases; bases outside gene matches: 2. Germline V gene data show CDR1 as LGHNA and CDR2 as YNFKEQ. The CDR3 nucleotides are TGTGCCAGCAGCCAAGGGGGACTAGCGGGAGTCACAGATACGCAGTATTTT. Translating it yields CASSQGGLAGVTDTQYF.

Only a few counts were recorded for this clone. CDR3 loop: CASRDSRGSQPQHF. The CDR3 nucleotides read TGTGCCAGCAGAGACTCACGGGGAAGTCAGCCCCAGCATTTT. V and J are TRBV28 and TRBJ1-5; D not resolved. This CDR3 region has 14 residues. Germline values: CDR1 MDHEN, CDR2 SYDVKM. Trimming took 6 bases from V and 6 from J, leaving 15 bases between them.

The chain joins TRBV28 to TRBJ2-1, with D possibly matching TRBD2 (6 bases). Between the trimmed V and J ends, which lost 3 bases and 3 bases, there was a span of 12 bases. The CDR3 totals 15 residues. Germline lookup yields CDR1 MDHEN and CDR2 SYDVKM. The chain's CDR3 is CASSLRRELYNEQFF. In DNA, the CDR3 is TGTGCCAGCAGTTTGAGGCGGGAACTCTACAATGAGCAGTTCTTC.

The CDR3 DNA is TGTGCCAGCGCCAGGACTAGCGGCTCCTACGAGCAGTACTTC. Translated: CASARTSGSYEQYF. V and J are TRBV7-2 and TRBJ2-7; 10 positions match TRBD2. The V gene's germline CDR1 is SGHTA and CDR2 FQGNSA. The CDR3 is 14 amino acids. V shed 8 bases and J 0 bases; nucleotides not matched to a gene: 4.

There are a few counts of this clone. The CDR3 DNA sequence: TGTGCCAGCAGCTTAAATGCGGTGAACACTGAAGCTTTCTTT. It is translated as CASSLNAVNTEAFF. This chain uses TRBV5-6 with TRBJ1-1; D gene uncertain. This CDR3 is 14 amino acids long. Trimming stripped 2 bases from V and 0 bases from J, with 8 bases between. Per the germline V gene, CDR1 is SGHDT and CDR2 is YYEEEE.

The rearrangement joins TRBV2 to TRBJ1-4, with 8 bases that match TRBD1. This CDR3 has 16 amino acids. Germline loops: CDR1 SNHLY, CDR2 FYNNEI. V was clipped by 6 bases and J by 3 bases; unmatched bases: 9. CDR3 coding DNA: TGTGCCAGCAGGGTAGGACAGGGAGAATCTAATGAAAAACTGTTTTTT. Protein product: CASRVGQGESNEKLFF.

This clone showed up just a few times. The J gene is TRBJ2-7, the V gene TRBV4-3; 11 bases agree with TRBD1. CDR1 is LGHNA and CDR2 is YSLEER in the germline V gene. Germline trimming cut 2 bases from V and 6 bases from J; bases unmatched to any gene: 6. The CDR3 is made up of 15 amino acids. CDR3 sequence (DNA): TGCGCCAGCAGCCAAAGCCGGGACAGGGGGTTCGAGCAGTACTTC. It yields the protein CASSQSRDRGFEQYF.

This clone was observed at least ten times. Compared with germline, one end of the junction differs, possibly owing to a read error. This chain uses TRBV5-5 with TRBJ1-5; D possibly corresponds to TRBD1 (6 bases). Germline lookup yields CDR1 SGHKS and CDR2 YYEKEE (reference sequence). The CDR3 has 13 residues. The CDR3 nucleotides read TGTGCCAGCAGGTTGGACAGCTATCAGCCCCAGCATTTT. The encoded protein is CASRLDSYQPQHF.

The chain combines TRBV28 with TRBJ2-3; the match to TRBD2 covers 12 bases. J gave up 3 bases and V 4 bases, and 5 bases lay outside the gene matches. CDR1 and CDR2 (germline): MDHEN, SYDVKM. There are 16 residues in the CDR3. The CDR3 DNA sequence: TGTGCCAGCAGTTCCCGACTAGCGGGAGCAACAGATACGCAGTATTTT. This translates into CASSSRLAGATDTQYF.

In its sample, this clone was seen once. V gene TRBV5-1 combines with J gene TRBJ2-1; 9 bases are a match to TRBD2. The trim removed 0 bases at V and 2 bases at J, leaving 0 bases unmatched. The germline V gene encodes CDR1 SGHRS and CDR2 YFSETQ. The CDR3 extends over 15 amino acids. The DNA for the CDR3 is TGCGCCAGCAGCTTGGGACTAGCGGCCTACAATGAGCAGTTCTTC. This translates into CASSLGLAAYNEQFF.

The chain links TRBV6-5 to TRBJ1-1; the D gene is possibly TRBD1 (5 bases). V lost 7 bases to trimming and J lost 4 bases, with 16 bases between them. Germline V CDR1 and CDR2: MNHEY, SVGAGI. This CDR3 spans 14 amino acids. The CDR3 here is CASTTSRGSTEAFF. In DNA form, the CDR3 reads TGTGCCAGCACCACGTCTCGGGGGAGCACTGAAGCTTTCTTT.

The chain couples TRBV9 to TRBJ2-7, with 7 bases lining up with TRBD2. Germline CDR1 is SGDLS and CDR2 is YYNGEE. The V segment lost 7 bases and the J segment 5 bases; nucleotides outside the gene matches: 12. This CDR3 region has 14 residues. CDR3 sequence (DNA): TGTGCCAGCGGTCGAACTAGCGAATTCGACGAGCAGTACTTC. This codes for CASGRTSEFDEQYF.

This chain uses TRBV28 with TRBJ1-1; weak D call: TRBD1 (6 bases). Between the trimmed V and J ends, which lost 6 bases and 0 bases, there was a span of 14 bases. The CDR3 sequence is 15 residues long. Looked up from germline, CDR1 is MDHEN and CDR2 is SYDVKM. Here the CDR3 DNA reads TGTGCCAGCAGCCTCCAGGGGATCGTGAACACTGAAGCTTTCTTT. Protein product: CASSLQGIVNTEAFF.

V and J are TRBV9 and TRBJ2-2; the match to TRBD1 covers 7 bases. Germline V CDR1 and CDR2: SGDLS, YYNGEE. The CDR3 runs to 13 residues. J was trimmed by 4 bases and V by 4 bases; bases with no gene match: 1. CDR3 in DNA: TGTGCCAGCAGCTACAGGGGCACCGGGGAGCTGTTTTTT. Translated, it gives CASSYRGTGELFF.

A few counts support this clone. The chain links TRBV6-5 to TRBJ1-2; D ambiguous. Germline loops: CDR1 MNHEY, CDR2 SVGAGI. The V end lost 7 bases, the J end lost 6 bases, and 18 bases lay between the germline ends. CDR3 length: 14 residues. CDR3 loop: CASTPGSRSNGYTF. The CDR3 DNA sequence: TGTGCCAGCACCCCGGGGTCTAGGAGCAATGGCTACACCTTC.

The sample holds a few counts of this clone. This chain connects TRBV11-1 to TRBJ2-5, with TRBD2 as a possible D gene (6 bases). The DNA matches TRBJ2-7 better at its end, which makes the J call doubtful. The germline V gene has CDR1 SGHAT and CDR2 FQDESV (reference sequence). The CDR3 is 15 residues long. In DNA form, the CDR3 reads TGTGCCAGCAGCTACCAGGCTAGCGCAAGCTACGAGCAGTACTTC. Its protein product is CASSYQASASYEQYF.

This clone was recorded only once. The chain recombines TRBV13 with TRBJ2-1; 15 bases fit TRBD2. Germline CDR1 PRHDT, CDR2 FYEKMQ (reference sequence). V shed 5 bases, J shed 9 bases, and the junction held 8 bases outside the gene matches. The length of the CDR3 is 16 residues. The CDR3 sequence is CASSPLGLAGGGEQFF. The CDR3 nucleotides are TGTGCCAGCAGCCCCCTCGGACTAGCGGGAGGGGGTGAGCAGTTCTTC.